What follows are 10 T cell receptor beta chains derived from one specimen sequenced in a study of T cell repertoires in ileal Crohn's disease. The assay was immunoSEQ multiplex PCR, and TCRdb's table has in-frame clones only and misses some. In the table there are 11,000 to 15,000 clones, 60% to 80% of which are singletons. The sequencing sample was made of ileal tissue. Receptors originate from an adult with Crohn's disease.

This chain joins TRBV10-1 and TRBJ2-7; D is possibly TRBD2 (6 bases). With 7 bases removed from V and 2 bases from J, the gap between germline ends came to 15 bases. This CDR3 spans 14 amino acids. Germline CDR1 and CDR2: WNHNN and SYGVQD (reference sequence). CDR3 nucleotides: TGCGCCAGCACCCCTTGGAGGGGAACCTACGAGCAGTACTTC. Its protein product is CASTPWRGTYEQYF.

The table lists this clone with a count of one. The chain employs TRBV5-1 and TRBJ2-2; D is perhaps TRBD1 (5 bases). The CDR3 covers 16 residues. CDR1 and CDR2 (germline): SGHRS, YFSETQ. V lost 6 bases and J lost 2, with 17 bases in between. Here the CDR3 reads CASTIGARQNTGELFF. CDR3 coding DNA: TGCGCCAGCACCATTGGGGCGAGACAAAACACCGGGGAGCTGTTTTTT.

The chain joins TRBV11-3 to TRBJ2-7, with 10 bases lining up with TRBD1. This CDR3 comprises 14 residues. Losses at the gene ends were 5 bases for V and 5 bases for J; bases not matched to a gene: 6. Germline CDR1 and CDR2: SGHNT and YENEEA. The CDR3 here is CASSQGQGVHEQYF. The CDR3 DNA reads as TGTGCCAGCAGCCAAGGACAGGGGGTCCACGAGCAGTACTTC.

This clone was recorded once. The chain is built from TRBV5-6 and TRBJ2-7, with TRBD2 matching over 9 bases. J gave up 0 bases and V 1 base, and 5 bases lay outside the gene matches. Germline V CDR1 and CDR2: SGHDT, YYEEEE. The CDR3 consists of 16 residues. The CDR3 reads CASSLKLLAGSYEQYF. In DNA, the CDR3 is TGTGCCAGCAGCTTGAAGTTACTAGCGGGCTCCTACGAGCAGTACTTC.

The chain has TRBV19 and TRBJ1-5; 9 bases are a match to TRBD1. CDR1 and CDR2 from the germline V gene are LNHDA and SQIVND (reference sequence). J lost 1 base, V lost 9 bases, and 13 bases had no gene match. This CDR3 contains 17 residues. The CDR3 DNA reads as TGTGCCAGCAATAAACAGGGGGCGAAAGCCAGCAATCAGCCCCAGCATTTT. This codes for CASNKQGAKASNQPQHF.

This chain joins TRBV2 and TRBJ1-2, with 7 bases aligning to TRBD1. Losses at the gene ends were 4 bases for V and 1 base for J; bases not matched to a gene: 9. The CDR3 has 16 residues. Germline assignment: CDR1 SNHLY and CDR2 FYNNEI. The CDR3 DNA reads TGTGCCAGCAGTGTCGCCCCGGGACAGCATAACTATGGCTACACCTTC. Its protein product is CASSVAPGQHNYGYTF.

V and J are TRBV5-1 and TRBJ2-1; D not resolved. Trimming stripped 4 bases from V and 8 bases from J, with 13 bases between. Germline CDR1 SGHRS, CDR2 YFSETQ. This CDR3 is built from 13 residues. CDR3 DNA: TGCGCCAGCAGCGTAGAGAGAGCGCATGAGCAGTTCTTC. Its protein product is CASSVERAHEQFF.

The chain employs TRBV28 and TRBJ1-3; a possible D gene is TRBD1 (6 bases). The CDR3 length is 13 residues. CDR1 and CDR2 (germline): MDHEN, SYDVKM. The germline V and J ends were trimmed by 9 bases and 4 bases, with 13 bases remaining between them. The chain's CDR3 is CASTGGEGNTIYF. In DNA, the CDR3 is TGTGCCAGTACGGGGGGCGAAGGAAACACCATATATTTT.

This chain connects TRBV7-2 to TRBJ2-1; tentative D call: TRBD2 (6 bases). Germline V lookup: CDR1 SGHTA, CDR2 FQGNSA. CDR3 length: 15 residues. Deletions cut 4 bases from V and 3 bases from J, with 13 bases between. In DNA form, the CDR3 reads TGTGCCAGCAGCTCCCGGCAGGGAGGCTACAATGAGCAGTTCTTC. This sequence encodes CASSSRQGGYNEQFF.

On this clone itself: This sample includes further DNA sequences coding for the same CDR3. The J gene is TRBJ2-5, the V gene TRBV15, with D hard to call. Germline CDR1 reads LNHNV; CDR2 reads YYDKDF (reference sequence). Trimming took 3 bases from V and 5 from J, leaving 7 bases between them. The CDR3 is made up of 12 amino acids. The DNA of the CDR3 is TGTGCCACCAGCAGGTCGGAGGAGACCCAGTACTTC. It is translated as CATSRSEETQYF.